A single sample gave rise to the 18 T cell receptor beta chains below, sequenced in a study of regulatory T cells in long-lasting Graves disease. The sample's time point: persistent/refractory GD, antithyroid drugs over 5 years with positive TRAb. Construction of the TCR library relied on RNA isolated from PBMCs. The authors built TCR beta libraries using iRepertoire HTBI primers and Arm-PCR of CDR3 regions. Via MiXCR, TCRdb re-called the multiplex PCR reads, giving one row per CDR3 protein. The repertoire holds under 450,000 distinct CDR3 sequences, with 20% to 25% as singletons. This specimen was peripheral blood mononuclear cells (PBMCs), taken when the disease was refractory, from a patient treated with antithyroid drugs. These receptors were taken from a female donor with Graves disease.

Only a few counts were recorded for this clonotype. V and J are TRBV19 and TRBJ1-1; D might be TRBD1 (5 bases). V was cut by 1 base and J by 4 bases, with 10 bases left in between. Germline V gene sequence: CDR1 LNHDA, CDR2 SQIVND (reference sequence). The CDR3 consists of 14 residues. The DNA of the CDR3 is TGTGCCAGTAGTATAGCCGGGGGGGGCACTGAAGCTTTCTTT. Amino acids: CASSIAGGGTEAFF.

The chain recombines TRBV12-3 or TRBV12-4 with TRBJ2-5, with TRBD2 identical over 13 bases. The length of the CDR3 is 17 residues. After removal of 3 bases from V and 4 bases from J, the junction contained 8 bases not matched to a gene. CDR3 DNA sequence: TGTGCCAGCAGTTTTAAGGTCGGACTAGCGGGAGCAGAGACCCAGTACTTC. As protein: CASSFKVGLAGAETQYF.

The V and J genes are TRBV4-3 and TRBJ1-4, with no clear D. CDR1 is LGHNA, CDR2 YSLEER, per germline. V lost 0 bases to trimming and J lost 13 bases, with 12 bases between them. The CDR3 is made up of 13 amino acids. CDR3 DNA: TGCGCCAGCAGCCAAGAGTTGAGAAAGGGACTGTTTTTT. Its protein is CASSQELRKGLFF.

This clonotype was seen ten or more times. The rearrangement uses TRBV6-1 and TRBJ2-5; 8 bases align to TRBD2. Trimming took 5 bases from V and 7 from J; bases not matched to a gene: 9. The CDR3 has 14 amino acids. From germline, CDR1 is MNHNS and CDR2 SASEGT. CDR3 loop: CASSKGLDMRTQYF. The CDR3 DNA sequence: TGTGCCAGCAGTAAGGGACTAGATATGAGGACCCAGTACTTC.

This clonotype was seen a handful of times. The chain recombines TRBV20-1 with TRBJ2-5, with D perhaps given as TRBD1 or TRBD2 (6 bases each). The germline V and J ends were trimmed by 2 bases and 0 bases, with 13 bases remaining between them. The germline CDR1 and CDR2 sequences are DFQATT and SNEGSKA (reference sequence). The CDR3 extends over 15 amino acids. CDR3 protein: CSARRGARYQETQYF. For the CDR3, the DNA is TGCAGTGCTAGAAGGGGGGCCAGGTACCAAGAGACCCAGTACTTC.

This chain links TRBV20-1 with TRBJ2-1; D is unclear. The CDR3 runs to 12 residues. Germline V gives CDR1 DFQATT, CDR2 SNEGSKA (reference sequence). V was trimmed by 5 bases and J by 10 bases, leaving 15 bases between them. CDR3 amino acids: CSAPRTQTEQFF. CDR3 coding DNA: TGCAGTGCTCCTCGGACCCAAACGGAGCAGTTCTTC.

The rearrangement uses TRBV7-2 and TRBJ2-2, with D maybe TRBD2 (5 bases). In germline, CDR1 is SGHTA, CDR2 FQGNSA. CDR3 size: 15 residues. V was clipped by 4 bases and J by 5 bases, with 14 bases between them. CDR3 sequence: CASSSDSLLTGELFF. The CDR3 DNA follows: TGTGCCAGCAGCTCGGACTCCCTACTAACCGGGGAGCTGTTTTTT. The variable domain in full, with the rest retrieved from reference TRBV7-2 and TRBJ2-2, is GAGVSQSPSNKVTEKGKDVELRCDPISGHTALYWYRQSLGQGLEFLIYFQGNSAPDKSGLPSDRFSAERTGGSVSTLTIQRTQQEDSAVYLCASSSDSLLTGELFFGEGSRLTVL.

This clonotype was seen more than once but under ten times. CDR3 sequence (DNA): TGTGCCAGCAGCCCGGGACAGGCGTACACTGAAGCTTTCTTT. Translating it yields CASSPGQAYTEAFF. This chain connects TRBV3-1 to TRBJ1-1; 8 nucleotides match TRBD1. V dropped 4 bases and J dropped 3; count of bases not matched to a gene: 4. Germline V gene lookup returns CDR1 LGHDT and CDR2 YNNKEL (reference sequence). The CDR3 extends over 14 amino acids.

The CDR3 DNA is TGTGCCACCAGCAGAGCCGGTAGCGGGAGCTCCTACGAGCAGTACTTC. Translating gives CATSRAGSGSSYEQYF. The chain carries TRBV15 and TRBJ2-7; 9 bases are shared with TRBD2. J was trimmed by 0 bases and V by 1 base; bases with no gene match: 4. CDR1 is LNHNV, CDR2 YYDKDF, per germline (reference sequence). CDR3 length: 16 amino acids.

This clonotype was found a few times. The CDR3 is CAISESASAIYEQYF. CDR3 nucleotides: TGTGCCATCAGTGAGAGCGCTAGCGCGATCTACGAGCAGTACTTC. The chain combines TRBV10-3 with TRBJ2-7; D possibly corresponds to TRBD2 (6 bases). The CDR3 length is 15 residues. Germline CDR1 is ENHRY and CDR2 is SYGVKD. Trimming shortened V by 2 bases and J by 3 bases, and 14 bases separated the two germline ends.

The table lists this clonotype with many counts. J is TRBJ2-1 and V is TRBV2; 9 bases are shared with TRBD1. The CDR3 sequence is 15 residues long. V was clipped by 7 bases and J by 8 bases; unmatched bases: 12. CDR1 and CDR2 (germline): SNHLY, FYNNEI. CDR3 nucleotides: TGTGCCAGCAAGGGGGGGACAGGGTCTATCTATGAGCAGTTCTTC. Its translation: CASKGGTGSIYEQFF.

The chain links TRBV14 to TRBJ1-2, with 7 bases aligning to TRBD1. The V and J ends lost 0 bases and 4 bases, in that order; junction bases with no gene match: 2. This CDR3 region has 14 residues. Germline CDR1 is SGHDN and CDR2 is FVKESK. The CDR3 loop reads CASSQDDRVYGYTF. Here the CDR3 DNA reads TGTGCCAGCAGCCAAGACGACAGGGTCTATGGCTACACCTTC.

CDR3 loop: CASRAGPGGIYSNQPQHF. Here the CDR3 DNA reads TGTGCCAGCAGGGCCGGGCCAGGGGGCATCTATAGCAATCAGCCCCAGCATTTT. This chain connects TRBV2 to TRBJ1-5, with 8 bases identical to TRBD1. The V segment lost 6 bases and the J segment 0 bases; nucleotides outside the gene matches: 13. This CDR3 region has 18 residues. CDR1 SNHLY and CDR2 FYNNEI come from the germline V gene.

This rearrangement joins TRBV30 to TRBJ1-5; D is perhaps TRBD1 (6 bases). The V end lost 0 bases, the J end lost 5 bases, and 8 bases lay between the germline ends. Germline V CDR1 and CDR2: GTSNPN, SVGIG (reference sequence). The CDR3 totals 13 residues. This CDR3 reads CAWSVQGDQPQHF. The CDR3 region has the DNA TGTGCCTGGAGTGTACAGGGTGATCAGCCCCAGCATTTT. The full variable domain, with the rest looked up from reference TRBV30 and TRBJ1-5, is SQTIHQWPATLVQPVGSPLSLECTVEGTSNPNLYWYRQAAGRGLQLLFYSVGIGQISSEVPQNLSASRPQDRQFILSSKKLLLSDSGFYLCAWSVQGDQPQHFGDGTRLSIL.

At least ten counts were recorded for this clonotype. The chain employs TRBV12-3 or TRBV12-4 and TRBJ1-4; D is ambiguous. Trimming pared 3 bases from V and 8 bases from J, leaving 16 bases between. The CDR3 has 15 amino acids. Written as DNA, the CDR3 is TGTGCCAGCAGTTTCCCGGACTCACGAGGGGAAAAACTGTTTTTT. This sequence encodes CASSFPDSRGEKLFF.

The gene calls are TRBV7-9 and TRBJ2-2; 11 nucleotides align to TRBD2. The CDR3 consists of 21 residues. CDR1 is SEHNR, CDR2 FQNEAQ, per germline (reference sequence). The V and J ends lost 2 bases and 4 bases, in that order; junction bases with no gene match: 18. CDR3 sequence (DNA): TGTGCCAGCAGCTTATTCTGGGGGCGAGATAGCGGGAGGGCCGGCACCGGGGAGCTGTTTTTT. Translating it yields CASSLFWGRDSGRAGTGELFF. Based on the CDR3 plus reference TRBV7-9 and TRBJ2-2, the full variable domain is DTGVSQNPRHKITKRGQNVTFRCDPISEHNRLYWYRQTLGQGPEFLTYFQNEAQLEKSRLLSDRFSAERPKGSFSTLEIQRTEQGDSAMYLCASSLFWGRDSGRAGTGELFFGEGSRLTVL.

The chain employs TRBV4-3 and TRBJ2-5; D unresolved. Deletions cut 0 bases from V and 4 bases from J, with 12 bases between. The CDR3 runs 15 residues. Germline lookup yields CDR1 LGHNA and CDR2 YSLEER. The CDR3 loop is CASSQDRDFAETQYF. CDR3 nucleotides: TGCGCCAGCAGCCAAGATAGAGACTTTGCAGAGACCCAGTACTTC.

The chain has TRBV24-1 and TRBJ2-2; 10 positions match TRBD2. The CDR3 extends over 17 amino acids. The V gene end was trimmed by 3 bases and the J gene end by 4 bases; junction bases not matched to a gene: 7. Germline CDR1 KGHDR, CDR2 SFDVKD. This CDR3 is CATSDPSTSGPTGELFF. In nucleotides, the CDR3 is TGTGCCACCAGTGATCCGTCGACTAGCGGGCCCACCGGGGAGCTGTTTTTT.